A single sample is the source of the 25 T cell receptor beta chains below, sequenced in a study of beta chain features in type 1 diabetes. Study outcomes and limitations: Within each of all four CD4+ subsets, Type 1 diabetes patients had TCRB CDR3s that were moderately but significantly shorter.

Their target antigens are unknown. Reverse transcription of all isolated RNA meant that expressed TCRB transcripts were sequenced. Data came from immunoSEQ multiplex PCR; TCRdb stores just in-frame clones and leaves some out. The sample holds hundreds of thousands of clones, roughly an eighth seen once. The source material was naive CD4+ T cells from blood. The source of these receptors is a man younger than 35 with type 1 diabetes.

This clone was detected only a few times. The V and J genes are TRBV28 and TRBJ2-1, with 7 nucleotides matching TRBD2. This CDR3 has 15 amino acids. The V gene's germline CDR1 is MDHEN and CDR2 SYDVKM. The trim removed 8 bases at V and 4 bases at J, leaving 11 bases unmatched. CDR3 sequence (DNA): TGTGCCAGCCGGCCCGGGCTAGCGGCTTACAATGAGCAGTTCTTC. Translating gives CASRPGLAAYNEQFF.

This clone was detected only a few times. This chain connects TRBV6-6 to TRBJ1-4; D not certain. CDR1 MNHNY and CDR2 SVGAGI come from the germline V gene (reference sequence). V was pared by 8 bases and J by 0 bases, with 7 bases between. This CDR3 is 13 amino acids long. The CDR3 region is CASRWATNEKLFF. The CDR3 DNA is TGTGCCAGCCGCTGGGCAACTAATGAAAAACTGTTTTTT.

This rearrangement joins TRBV5-1 to TRBJ1-2, with a tentative D call TRBD1 (6 bases). The germline V gene encodes CDR1 SGHRS and CDR2 YFSETQ. Trimming stripped 4 bases from V and 2 bases from J, with 15 bases between. The CDR3 has 15 amino acids. The CDR3 DNA sequence: TGCGCCAGCAGCAGGGACATCCACGCGAACTATGGCTACACCTTC. Translated: CASSRDIHANYGYTF.

This clone was counted between two and nine times. This rearrangement joins TRBV18 to TRBJ2-1; perhaps TRBD2 as D (6 bases). The CDR3 length is 16 residues. Trimming cost V 1 base and J 6 bases, with 16 bases left between them. Germline loops: CDR1 KGHSH, CDR2 LQKENI. In DNA form, the CDR3 reads TGTGCCAGCTCACCACGAACAGGAGGGGACCTCAATGAGCAGTTCTTC. Translating it yields CASSPRTGGDLNEQFF.

This sequence joins TRBV9 and TRBJ1-3; D call uncertain. Trimming removed 4 bases at V and 0 bases at J, with 11 bases between. The CDR3 loop spans 15 amino acids. The germline CDR1 and CDR2 sequences are SGDLS and YYNGEE. The CDR3 sequence: CASSQGLGSGNTIYF. CDR3 coding DNA: TGTGCCAGCAGCCAAGGGTTGGGCTCTGGAAACACCATATATTTT.

The genes are TRBV6-5 and TRBJ1-1; 7 bases agree with TRBD1. This CDR3 is built from 12 residues. Per germline, CDR1 MNHEY and CDR2 SVGAGI. Losses at the gene ends were 10 bases for V and 0 bases for J; bases not matched to a gene: 2. The DNA for the CDR3 is TGTGCCACAAGGGGGCTGAACACTGAAGCTTTCTTT. The encoded protein is CATRGLNTEAFF.

This clone was seen only a few times. The chain has TRBV21-1 and TRBJ2-3. TRBV21-1 is a documented pseudogene. This CDR3 has 15 amino acids. CDR3 DNA: TGTGCCAGCAGCAAAGCGGGGTTCTCTACAGATACGCAGTATTTT. Translating gives CASSKAGFSTDTQYF.

In its sample, this clone was seen a few times. This sequence joins TRBV4-3 and TRBJ2-7, with D perhaps matching TRBD1 or TRBD2 (6 bases each). V was shortened by 1 base and J by 0 bases, with 16 bases between the two germline ends. Per the germline V gene, CDR1 is LGHNA and CDR2 is YSLEER. This CDR3 spans 17 amino acids. CDR3 nucleotide sequence: TGCGCCAGCAGCCAAGCGGAAGGGGGGCAGTACTCCTACGAGCAGTACTTC. It codes for CASSQAEGGQYSYEQYF.

V gene TRBV21-1 combines with J gene TRBJ1-5; the DNA was not used to check the table's D call, TRBD1. TRBV21-1 is designated a pseudogene. This CDR3 spans 13 amino acids. The CDR3 loop is CASSKLRVRPQHF. The DNA of the CDR3 is TGTGCCAGCAGCAAGCTCAGGGTACGGCCCCAGCATTTT.

The chain recombines TRBV9 with TRBJ2-1, with D perhaps given as TRBD1 or TRBD2 (6 bases each). This CDR3 has 15 amino acids. V gave up 0 bases and J gave up 5 bases, with 12 bases separating them. From germline, CDR1 is SGDLS and CDR2 YYNGEE. This CDR3 reads CASSVEGGPHNEQFF. As DNA, the CDR3 is TGTGCCAGCAGCGTAGAGGGGGGCCCCCACAATGAGCAGTTCTTC.

The gene calls are TRBV9 and TRBJ1-2; the D gene is possibly TRBD1 (6 bases). This CDR3 is 14 amino acids long. CDR1 and CDR2 (germline): SGDLS, YYNGEE. Trimming pared 0 bases from V and 8 bases from J, leaving 14 bases between. CDR3 protein: CASSVVGGFSGYTF. The CDR3 bases are TGTGCCAGCAGCGTAGTAGGGGGATTCAGCGGCTACACCTTC.

The chain has TRBV2 and TRBJ1-1; 7 positions match TRBD1. The V gene's germline CDR1 is SNHLY and CDR2 FYNNEI. The CDR3 is 14 amino acids. With V trimmed by 4 bases and J by 1 base, 3 bases remained unmatched. CDR3 protein: CASSGPGGNTEAFF. CDR3 nucleotide sequence: TGTGCCAGCAGTGGCCCAGGGGGGAACACTGAAGCTTTCTTT. The whole variable domain, filled in from reference TRBV2 and TRBJ1-1, reads EPEVTQTPSHQVTQMGQEVILRCVPISNHLYFYWYRQILGQKVEFLVSFYNNEISEKSEIFDDQFSVERPDGSNFTLKIRSTKLEDSAMYFCASSGPGGNTEAFFGQGTRLTVV.

A few counts support this clone. The J gene is TRBJ1-1, the V gene TRBV4-1; possible D gene TRBD1, 5 bases. V was trimmed by 3 bases and J by 5 bases, leaving 13 bases between them. CDR3 length: 14 amino acids. Germline assignment: CDR1 MGHRA and CDR2 YSYEKL. The CDR3 coding sequence is TGCGCCAGCAGCCATTCTAGGGAGGGGACTGAAGCTTTCTTT. Amino acid sequence: CASSHSREGTEAFF.

This clone was observed a few times. This chain connects TRBV10-3 to TRBJ2-1, with a weak D call TRBD1 (6 bases). The ends were cut back, 4 bases at V and 8 bases at J, with 18 bases in the middle. The CDR3 runs 15 residues. Germline V gives CDR1 ENHRY, CDR2 SYGVKD. This CDR3 is CAISGSGKGDHEQFF. The CDR3 nucleotides read TGTGCCATCAGTGGTTCGGGGAAGGGGGATCATGAGCAGTTCTTC.

This clone was picked up a small number of times. The rearrangement links TRBV10-3 to TRBJ1-1, with D possibly being TRBD1 (6 bases). Germline V gives CDR1 ENHRY, CDR2 SYGVKD. Trimming cost V 10 bases and J 2 bases, with 14 bases left between them. The CDR3 covers 13 residues. This CDR3 reads CATRGQTNTEAFF. For the CDR3, the DNA is TGTGCCACGAGAGGACAGACAAACACTGAAGCTTTCTTT.

The chain joins TRBV5-1 to TRBJ2-7; no definite D call. Looked up from germline, CDR1 is SGHRS and CDR2 is YFSETQ. The CDR3 is made up of 16 amino acids. The V gene lost 4 bases and the J gene lost 5 bases, with 22 bases spanning the gap. The DNA of the CDR3 is TGCGCCAGCAGCCCTGGTTTAGACTTTCGGCTCGACGAGCAGTACTTC. This sequence encodes CASSPGLDFRLDEQYF.

The V and J genes are TRBV9 and TRBJ1-6, with 10 positions matching TRBD1. CDR1 and CDR2 from the germline V gene are SGDLS and YYNGEE. CDR3 size: 14 residues. V was clipped by 1 base and J by 9 bases; unmatched bases: 1. The CDR3 DNA reads as TGTGCCAGCAGCGTACGGGACAGGGGTTCACCCCTCCACTTT. Encoded protein: CASSVRDRGSPLHF. Supplemented by reference TRBV9 and TRBJ1-6, the full variable domain reads DSGVTQTPKHLITATGQRVTLRCSPRSGDLSVYWYQQSLDQGLQFLIQYYNGEERAKGNILERFSAQQFPDLHSELNLSSLELGDSALYFCASSVRDRGSPLHFGNGTRLTVT.

The rearrangement links TRBV6-6 to TRBJ1-2; D remains ambiguous. Germline assignment: CDR1 MNHNY and CDR2 SVGAGI (reference sequence). V dropped 0 bases and J dropped 8 bases, with 13 bases sitting between them. There are 14 residues in the CDR3. As DNA, the CDR3 is TGTGCCAGCAGTTACTCCGGCGGGTCCAGCGGCTACACCTTC. Protein: CASSYSGGSSGYTF.

This CDR3 is CASSSKGANEQFF. The CDR3 DNA follows: TGTGCCAGCAGCTCTAAGGGGGCCAATGAGCAGTTCTTC. The chain couples TRBV5-4 to TRBJ2-1; 7 bases agree with TRBD1. V gave up 3 bases and J gave up 6 bases; unmatched junction bases: 3. This CDR3 spans 13 amino acids. CDR1 and CDR2 from the germline V gene are SGHNT and YYREEE (reference sequence).

There are a few counts of this clone. V usage is TRBV7-2 and J usage is TRBJ1-2, with TRBD1 identical over 7 bases. Germline V gives CDR1 SGHTA, CDR2 FQGNSA. V lost 5 bases to trimming and J lost 7 bases; unmatched junction nucleotides: 7. The CDR3 extends over 13 amino acids. The CDR3 protein is CASSPETGSGYTF. As DNA, the CDR3 is TGTGCCAGCAGCCCCGAGACAGGGAGTGGCTACACCTTC.

The chain joins TRBV6-5 to TRBJ2-3; D remains ambiguous. This CDR3 has 12 amino acids. Trimming took 6 bases from V and 2 from J, leaving 6 bases between them. Looked up from germline, CDR1 is MNHEY and CDR2 is SVGAGI. The CDR3 region is CASRSNTDTQYF. In nucleotides, the CDR3 is TGTGCCAGCAGAAGTAACACAGATACGCAGTATTTT.

The J gene is TRBJ2-3, the V gene TRBV5-1; TRBD2 agrees at 10 bases. The junction had 7 bases not matched to a gene; V was cut back by 4 bases and J by 5 bases. Germline CDR1 reads SGHRS; CDR2 reads YFSETQ. The CDR3 totals 15 residues. The CDR3 reads CASSPGSGRKDTQYF. Here the CDR3 DNA reads TGCGCCAGCAGCCCGGGTAGCGGGAGGAAAGATACGCAGTATTTT.

The rearrangement links TRBV11-2 to TRBJ1-2; D may be TRBD1 (5 bases). The CDR3 loop spans 14 amino acids. With 1 base removed from V and 4 bases from J, the gap between germline ends came to 10 bases. The V gene's germline CDR1 is SGHAT and CDR2 FQNNGV. CDR3 DNA: TGTGCCAGCAGCTTAGCCGGGACTTCCTATGGCTACACCTTC. Its translation is CASSLAGTSYGYTF.

This clone was observed a few times. Other DNA sequences of this sample code for an identical CDR3. This chain joins TRBV20-1 and TRBJ1-2; D gene ambiguous. The germline V gene encodes CDR1 DFQATT and CDR2 SNEGSKA (reference sequence). V was shortened by 6 bases and J by 3 bases, with 8 bases between the two germline ends. The CDR3 is 11 residues long. The CDR3 DNA reads as TGCAGTGCGACACCCCACTATGGCTACACCTTC. Encoded protein: CSATPHYGYTF.

In its sample, this clone was seen a few times. The chain couples TRBV2 to TRBJ2-3; D uncertain. The length of the CDR3 is 10 residues. The germline CDR1 and CDR2 sequences are SNHLY and FYNNEI. With 8 bases removed from V and 8 bases from J, the gap between germline ends came to 8 bases. CDR3 in DNA: TGTGCCAGCTCATGGGGTACGCAGTATTTT. Encoded protein: CASSWGTQYF. Combining the CDR3 with reference TRBV2 and TRBJ2-3 gives the whole variable domain EPEVTQTPSHQVTQMGQEVILRCVPISNHLYFYWYRQILGQKVEFLVSFYNNEISEKSEIFDDQFSVERPDGSNFTLKIRSTKLEDSAMYFCASSWGTQYFGPGTRLTVL.